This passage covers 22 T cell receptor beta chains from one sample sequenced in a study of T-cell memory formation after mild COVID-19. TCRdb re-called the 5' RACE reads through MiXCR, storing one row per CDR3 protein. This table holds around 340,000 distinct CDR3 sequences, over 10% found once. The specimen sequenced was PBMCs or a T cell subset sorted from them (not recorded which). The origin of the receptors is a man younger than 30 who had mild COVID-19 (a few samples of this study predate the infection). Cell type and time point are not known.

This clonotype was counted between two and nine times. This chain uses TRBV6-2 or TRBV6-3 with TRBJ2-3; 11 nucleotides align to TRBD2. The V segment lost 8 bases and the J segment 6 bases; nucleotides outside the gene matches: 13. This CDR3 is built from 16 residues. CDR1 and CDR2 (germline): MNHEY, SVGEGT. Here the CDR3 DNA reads TGTGCCAGCCAACGCCGACTAGCGGGGCTGAGGGATACGCAGTATTTT. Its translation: CASQRRLAGLRDTQYF.

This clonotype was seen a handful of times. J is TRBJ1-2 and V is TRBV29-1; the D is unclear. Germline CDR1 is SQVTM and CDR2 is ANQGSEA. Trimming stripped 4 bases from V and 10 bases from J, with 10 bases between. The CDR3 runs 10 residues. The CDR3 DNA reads TGCAGCGTTGGCGGGCAGTTCTACACCTTC. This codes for CSVGGQFYTF.

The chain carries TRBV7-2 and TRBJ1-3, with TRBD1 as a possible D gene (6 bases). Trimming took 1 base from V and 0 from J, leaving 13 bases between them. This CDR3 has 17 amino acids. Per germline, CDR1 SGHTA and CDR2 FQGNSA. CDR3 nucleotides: TGTGCCAGCAGCTTAGAAGTCGGGGGCGGCTCTGGAAACACCATATATTTT. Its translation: CASSLEVGGGSGNTIYF.

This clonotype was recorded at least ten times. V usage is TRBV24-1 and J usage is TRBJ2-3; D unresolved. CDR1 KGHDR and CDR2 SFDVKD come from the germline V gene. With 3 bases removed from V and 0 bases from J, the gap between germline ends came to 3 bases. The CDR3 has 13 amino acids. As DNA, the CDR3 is TGTGCCACCAGTGATGGGAGCACAGATACGCAGTATTTT. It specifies CATSDGSTDTQYF.

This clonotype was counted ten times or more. The DNA of the CDR3 is TGCAGCGTTGTTCGAGGGAACGAGCAGTACGTC. Its protein product is CSVVRGNEQYV. The V gene is TRBV29-1, the J gene TRBJ2-7, with D possibly matching TRBD2 (5 bases). Germline-derived CDR1 and CDR2 are SQVTM and ANQGSEA. The ends were cut back, 4 bases at V and 5 bases at J, with 9 bases in the middle. CDR3 length: 11 residues.

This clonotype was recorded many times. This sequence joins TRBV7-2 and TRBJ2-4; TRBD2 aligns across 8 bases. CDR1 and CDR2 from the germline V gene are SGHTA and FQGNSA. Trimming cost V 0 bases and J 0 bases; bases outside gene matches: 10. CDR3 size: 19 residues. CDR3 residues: CASSLALARGVLAKNIQYF. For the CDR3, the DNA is TGTGCCAGCAGCTTAGCCTTGGCGCGGGGGGTACTAGCCAAAAACATTCAGTACTTC.

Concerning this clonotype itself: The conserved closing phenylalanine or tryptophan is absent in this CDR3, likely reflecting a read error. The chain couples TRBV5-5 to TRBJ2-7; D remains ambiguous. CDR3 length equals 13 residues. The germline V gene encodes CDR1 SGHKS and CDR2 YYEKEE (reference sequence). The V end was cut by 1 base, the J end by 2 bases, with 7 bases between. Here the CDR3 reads CASSLPMAYEQYL. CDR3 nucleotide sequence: TGTGCCAGCAGCTTGCCGATGGCCTACGAGCAGTACTTA.

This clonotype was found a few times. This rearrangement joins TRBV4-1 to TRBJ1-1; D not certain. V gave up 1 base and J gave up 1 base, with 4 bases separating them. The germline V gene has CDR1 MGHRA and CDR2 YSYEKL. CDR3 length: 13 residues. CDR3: CASSQVWNTEAFF. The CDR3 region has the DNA TGCGCCAGCAGCCAAGTTTGGAACACTGAAGCTTTCTTT.

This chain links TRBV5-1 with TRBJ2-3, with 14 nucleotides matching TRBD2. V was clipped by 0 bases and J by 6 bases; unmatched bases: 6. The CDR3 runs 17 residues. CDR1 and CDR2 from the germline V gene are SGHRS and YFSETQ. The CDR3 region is CASSLETSGGARDTQYF. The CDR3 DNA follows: TGCGCCAGCAGCTTGGAGACTAGCGGGGGGGCCCGGGATACGCAGTATTTT. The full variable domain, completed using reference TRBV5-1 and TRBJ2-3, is KAGVTQTPRYLIKTRGQQVTLSCSPISGHRSVSWYQQTPGQGLQFLFEYFSETQRNKGNFPGRFSGRQFSNSRSEMNVSTLELGDSALYLCASSLETSGGARDTQYFGPGTRLTVL.

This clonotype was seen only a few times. The CDR3 DNA is TGTGCCAGCAGACCACAGACTAGCGGGGGGGCCAGGCAGTTCTTC. Encoded protein: CASRPQTSGGARQFF. This chain connects TRBV2 to TRBJ2-1; 14 nucleotides match TRBD2. The CDR3 has 15 amino acids. The germline V gene has CDR1 SNHLY and CDR2 FYNNEI. The trim removed 6 bases at V and 12 bases at J, leaving 10 bases unmatched.

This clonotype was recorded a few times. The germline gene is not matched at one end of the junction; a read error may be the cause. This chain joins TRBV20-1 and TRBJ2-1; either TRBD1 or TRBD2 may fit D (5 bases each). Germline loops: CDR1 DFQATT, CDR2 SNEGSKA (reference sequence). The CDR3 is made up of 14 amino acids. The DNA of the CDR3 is TGCAGTGCCAGAGGGGCTTACCATGGCAATGAGCAGTTCTTC. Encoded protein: CSARGAYHGNEQFF.

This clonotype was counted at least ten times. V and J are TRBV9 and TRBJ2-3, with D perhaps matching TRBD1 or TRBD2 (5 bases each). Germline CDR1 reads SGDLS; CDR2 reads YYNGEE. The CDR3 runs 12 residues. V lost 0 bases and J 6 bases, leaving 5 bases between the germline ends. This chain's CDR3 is CASSVGGDTQYF. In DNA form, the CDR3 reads TGTGCCAGCAGCGTAGGGGGGGATACGCAGTATTTT.

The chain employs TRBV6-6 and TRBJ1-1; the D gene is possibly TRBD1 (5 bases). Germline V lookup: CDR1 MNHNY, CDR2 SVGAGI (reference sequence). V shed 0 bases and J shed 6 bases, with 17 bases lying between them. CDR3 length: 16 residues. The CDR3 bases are TGTGCCAGCAGTTACTCGAGTGGAGGGGCACACTCTGAAGCTTTCTTT. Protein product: CASSYSSGGAHSEAFF.

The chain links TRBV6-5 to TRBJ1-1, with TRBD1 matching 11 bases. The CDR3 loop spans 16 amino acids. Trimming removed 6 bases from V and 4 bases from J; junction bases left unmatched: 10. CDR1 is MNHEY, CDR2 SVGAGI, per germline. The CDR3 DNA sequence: TGTGCCAGCAGCGGACAGGGGGCGCGTTTGGTCACTGAAGCTTTCTTT. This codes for CASSGQGARLVTEAFF.

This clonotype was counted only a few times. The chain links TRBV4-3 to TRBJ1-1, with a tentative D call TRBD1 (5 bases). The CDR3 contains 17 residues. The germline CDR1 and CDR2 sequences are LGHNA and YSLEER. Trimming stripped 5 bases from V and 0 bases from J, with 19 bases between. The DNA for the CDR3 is TGCGCCAGCAGCTTCAGTCGTGGGACCTCCATGAACACTGAAGCTTTCTTT. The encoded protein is CASSFSRGTSMNTEAFF.

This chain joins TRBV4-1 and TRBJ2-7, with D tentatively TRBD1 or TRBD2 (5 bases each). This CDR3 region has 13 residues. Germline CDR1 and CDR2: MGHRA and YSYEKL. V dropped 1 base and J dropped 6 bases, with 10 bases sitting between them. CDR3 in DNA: TGCGCCAGCAGCCAAGTTACGGGGCTCGAGCAGTACTTC. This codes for CASSQVTGLEQYF.

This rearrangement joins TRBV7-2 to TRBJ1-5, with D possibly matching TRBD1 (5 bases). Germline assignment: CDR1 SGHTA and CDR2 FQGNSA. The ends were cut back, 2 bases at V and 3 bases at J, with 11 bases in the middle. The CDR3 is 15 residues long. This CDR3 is CASSLSGRVNQPQHF. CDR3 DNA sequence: TGTGCCAGCAGCTTAAGTGGCAGGGTCAATCAGCCCCAGCATTTT.

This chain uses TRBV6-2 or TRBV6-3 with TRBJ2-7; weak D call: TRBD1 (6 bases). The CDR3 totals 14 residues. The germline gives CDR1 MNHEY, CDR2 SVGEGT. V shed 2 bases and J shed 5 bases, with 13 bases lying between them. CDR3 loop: CASSYSTGRDEQYV. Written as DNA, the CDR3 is TGTGCCAGCAGTTACAGCACAGGGAGAGACGAGCAGTACGTC.

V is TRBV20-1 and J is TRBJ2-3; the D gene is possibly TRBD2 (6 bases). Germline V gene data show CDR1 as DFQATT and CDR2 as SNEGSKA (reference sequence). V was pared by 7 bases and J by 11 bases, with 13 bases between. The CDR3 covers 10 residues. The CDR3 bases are TGCAGTGTGGTGGGGGGAATGCAGTATTTT. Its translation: CSVVGGMQYF.

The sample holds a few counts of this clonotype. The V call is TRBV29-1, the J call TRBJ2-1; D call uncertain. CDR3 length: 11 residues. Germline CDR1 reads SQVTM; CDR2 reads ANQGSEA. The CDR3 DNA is TGCGGTGCTGGCATATACAATGAGCAGTTCTTC. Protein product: CGAGIYNEQFF.

CDR3 coding DNA: TGTGCCAGCATCCAACAAGGGGGTACTAACTATGGCTACACCTTC. Amino acids: CASIQQGGTNYGYTF. The V call is TRBV7-2, the J call TRBJ1-2; TRBD1 is a possible D gene (6 bases). Germline V gives CDR1 SGHTA, CDR2 FQGNSA. The CDR3 is 15 residues long. V gave up 7 bases and J gave up 0 bases, with 15 bases separating them.

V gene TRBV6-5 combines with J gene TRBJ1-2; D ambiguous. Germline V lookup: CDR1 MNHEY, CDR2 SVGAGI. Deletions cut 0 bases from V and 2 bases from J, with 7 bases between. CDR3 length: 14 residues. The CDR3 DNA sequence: TGTGCCAGCAGTTACTCGTCGGTCAACTATGGCTACACCTTC. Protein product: CASSYSSVNYGYTF.